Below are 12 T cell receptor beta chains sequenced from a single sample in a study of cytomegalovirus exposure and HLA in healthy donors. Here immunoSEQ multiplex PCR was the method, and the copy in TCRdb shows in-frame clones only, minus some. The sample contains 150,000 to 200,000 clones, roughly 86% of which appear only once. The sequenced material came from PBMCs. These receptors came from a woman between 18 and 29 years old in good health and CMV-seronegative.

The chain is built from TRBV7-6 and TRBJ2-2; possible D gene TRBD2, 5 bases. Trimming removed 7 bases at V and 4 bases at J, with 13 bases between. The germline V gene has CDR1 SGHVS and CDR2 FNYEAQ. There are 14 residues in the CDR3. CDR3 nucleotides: TGTGCCAGCACCCAGGATCGGGGCACCGGGGAGCTGTTTTTT. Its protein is CASTQDRGTGELFF.

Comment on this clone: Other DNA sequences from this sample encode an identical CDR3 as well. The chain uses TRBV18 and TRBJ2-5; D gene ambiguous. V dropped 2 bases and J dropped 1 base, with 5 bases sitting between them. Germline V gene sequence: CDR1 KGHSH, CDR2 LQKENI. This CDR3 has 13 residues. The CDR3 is CASSPGLQETQYF. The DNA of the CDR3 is TGTGCCAGCTCACCAGGGCTCCAAGAGACCCAGTACTTC.

CDR3: CASSPPLEDRGLWAEETQYF. CDR3 nucleotide sequence: TGTGCCAGCTCACCCCCCCTAGAGGACAGGGGGCTATGGGCGGAAGAGACCCAGTACTTC. The genes are TRBV18 and TRBJ2-5; 11 bases agree with TRBD1. With 3 bases clipped from V and 3 bases from J, the junction kept 18 bases outside the gene matches. CDR1 and CDR2 from the germline V gene are KGHSH and LQKENI. The CDR3 has 20 residues.

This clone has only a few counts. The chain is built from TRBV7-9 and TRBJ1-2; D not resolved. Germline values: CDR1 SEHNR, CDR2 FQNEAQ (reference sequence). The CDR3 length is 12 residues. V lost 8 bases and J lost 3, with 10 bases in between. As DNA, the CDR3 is TGTGCCAGCTCACGAGGAGACTATGGCTACACCTTC. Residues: CASSRGDYGYTF.

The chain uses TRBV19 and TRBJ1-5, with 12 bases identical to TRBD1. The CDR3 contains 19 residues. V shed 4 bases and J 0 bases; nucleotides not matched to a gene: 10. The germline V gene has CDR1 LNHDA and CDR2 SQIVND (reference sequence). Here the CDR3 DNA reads TGTGCCAGTAGTACGGGACAGGGGGCCTCATGGGGTAGCAATCAGCCCCAGCATTTT. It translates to CASSTGQGASWGSNQPQHF.

CDR3 in DNA: TGTGCCAGCCGATTGGGGGGGAATAGGGAAAAACTGTTTTTT. It is translated as CASRLGGNREKLFF. The chain combines TRBV25-1 with TRBJ1-4; a weak D match, TRBD1 (5 bases). CDR1 and CDR2 (germline): MGHDK, SYGVNS. Trimming removed 8 bases at V and 8 bases at J, with 18 bases between. This CDR3 spans 14 amino acids.

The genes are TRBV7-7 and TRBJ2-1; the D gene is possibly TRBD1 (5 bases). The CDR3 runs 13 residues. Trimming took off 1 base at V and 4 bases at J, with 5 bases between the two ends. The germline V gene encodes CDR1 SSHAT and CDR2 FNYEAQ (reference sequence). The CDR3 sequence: CASSLDRYNEQFF. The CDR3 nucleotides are TGTGCCAGCAGCTTAGACAGGTACAATGAGCAGTTCTTC.

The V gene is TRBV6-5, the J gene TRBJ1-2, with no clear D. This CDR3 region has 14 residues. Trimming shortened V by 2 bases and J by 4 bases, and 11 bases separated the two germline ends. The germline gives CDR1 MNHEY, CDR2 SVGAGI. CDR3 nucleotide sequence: TGTGCCAGCAGTTACCTGTCTGGCGGCTATGGCTACACCTTC. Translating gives CASSYLSGGYGYTF.

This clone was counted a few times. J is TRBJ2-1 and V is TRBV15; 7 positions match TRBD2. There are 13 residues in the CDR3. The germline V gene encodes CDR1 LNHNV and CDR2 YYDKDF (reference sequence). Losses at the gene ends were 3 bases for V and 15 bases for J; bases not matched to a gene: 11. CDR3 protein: CATSRGIAGEGFF. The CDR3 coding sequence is TGTGCCACCAGCAGGGGGATTGCGGGAGAGGGGTTCTTC.

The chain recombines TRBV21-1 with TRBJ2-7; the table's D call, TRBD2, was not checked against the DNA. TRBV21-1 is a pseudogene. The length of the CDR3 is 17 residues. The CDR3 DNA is TGTGCCAGCAGCAAAGCGCGTAGCGGGACTAGCGGGTACGAGCAGTACTTC. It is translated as CASSKARSGTSGYEQYF.

This chain's CDR3 is CASSIDLGQPVGAFF. CDR3 coding DNA: TGTGCCAGTAGTATAGACCTGGGACAGCCGGTAGGAGCTTTCTTT. The gene calls are TRBV19 and TRBJ1-1; TRBD1 matches at 7 bases. Germline-derived CDR1 and CDR2 are LNHDA and SQIVND (reference sequence). Unmatched junction bases numbered 11, after V lost 0 bases and J lost 10 bases. The CDR3 sequence is 15 residues long.

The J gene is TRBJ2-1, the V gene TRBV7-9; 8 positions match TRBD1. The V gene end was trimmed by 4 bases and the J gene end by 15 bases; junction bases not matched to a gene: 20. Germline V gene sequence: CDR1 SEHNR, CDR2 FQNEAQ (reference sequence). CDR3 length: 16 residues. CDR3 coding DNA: TGTGCCAGCAGCTCTGCCTCACAGGGCAGGGGGCGATCGGCGTTCTTC. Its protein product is CASSSASQGRGRSAFF.